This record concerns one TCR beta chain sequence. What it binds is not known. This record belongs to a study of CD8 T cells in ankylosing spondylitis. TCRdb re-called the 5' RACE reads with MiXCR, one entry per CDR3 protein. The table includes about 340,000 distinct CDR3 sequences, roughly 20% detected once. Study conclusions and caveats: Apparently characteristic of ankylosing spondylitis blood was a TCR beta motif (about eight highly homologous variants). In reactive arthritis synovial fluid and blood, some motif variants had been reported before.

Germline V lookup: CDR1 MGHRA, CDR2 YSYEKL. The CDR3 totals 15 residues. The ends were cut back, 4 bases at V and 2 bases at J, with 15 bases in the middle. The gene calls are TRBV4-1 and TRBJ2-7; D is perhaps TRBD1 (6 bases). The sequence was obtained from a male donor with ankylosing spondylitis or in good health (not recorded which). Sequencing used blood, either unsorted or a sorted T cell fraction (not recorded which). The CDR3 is CASSPYKDSPYEQYF. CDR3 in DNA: TGCGCCAGCAGCCCATACAAGGACAGTCCCTACGAGCAGTACTTC.